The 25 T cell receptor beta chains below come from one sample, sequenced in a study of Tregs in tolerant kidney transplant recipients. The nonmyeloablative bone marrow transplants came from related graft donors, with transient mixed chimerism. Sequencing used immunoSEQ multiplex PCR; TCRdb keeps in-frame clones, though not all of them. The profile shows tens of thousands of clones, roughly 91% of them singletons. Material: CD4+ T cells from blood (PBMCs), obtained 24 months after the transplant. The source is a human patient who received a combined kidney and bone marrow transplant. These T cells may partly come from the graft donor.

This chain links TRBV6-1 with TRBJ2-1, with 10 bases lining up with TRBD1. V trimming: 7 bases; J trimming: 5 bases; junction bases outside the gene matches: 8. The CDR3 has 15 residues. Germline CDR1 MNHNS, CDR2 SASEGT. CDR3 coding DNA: TGTGCCAGCACGCCGACAGGGGGCTGGGACAATGAGCAGTTCTTC. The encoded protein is CASTPTGGWDNEQFF.

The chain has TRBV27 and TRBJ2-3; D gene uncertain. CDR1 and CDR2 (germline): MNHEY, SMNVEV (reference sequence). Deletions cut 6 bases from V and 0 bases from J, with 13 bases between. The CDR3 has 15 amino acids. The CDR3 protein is CASSRSLGSTDTQYF. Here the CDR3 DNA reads TGTGCCAGCAGCCGAAGCCTAGGTAGCACAGATACGCAGTATTTT.

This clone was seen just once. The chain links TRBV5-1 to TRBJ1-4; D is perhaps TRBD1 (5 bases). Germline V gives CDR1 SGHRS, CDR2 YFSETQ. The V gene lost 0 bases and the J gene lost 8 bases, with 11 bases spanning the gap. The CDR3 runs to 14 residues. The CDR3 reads CASSLDRPHEKLFF. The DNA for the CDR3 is TGCGCCAGCAGCTTGGACAGGCCACACGAAAAACTGTTTTTT.

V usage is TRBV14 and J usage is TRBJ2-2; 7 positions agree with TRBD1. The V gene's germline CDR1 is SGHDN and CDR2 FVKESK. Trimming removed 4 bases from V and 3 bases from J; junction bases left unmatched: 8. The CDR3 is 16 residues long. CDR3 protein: CASSPRQGGDTGELFF. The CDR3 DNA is TGTGCCAGCAGCCCACGACAGGGTGGGGACACCGGGGAGCTGTTTTTT.

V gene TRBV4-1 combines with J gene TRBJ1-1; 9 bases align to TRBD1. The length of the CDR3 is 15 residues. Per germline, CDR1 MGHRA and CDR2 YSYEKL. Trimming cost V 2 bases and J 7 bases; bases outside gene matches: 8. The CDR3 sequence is CASSQPTGGRVEAFF. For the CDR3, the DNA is TGCGCCAGCAGCCAACCAACAGGGGGCAGGGTTGAAGCTTTCTTT.

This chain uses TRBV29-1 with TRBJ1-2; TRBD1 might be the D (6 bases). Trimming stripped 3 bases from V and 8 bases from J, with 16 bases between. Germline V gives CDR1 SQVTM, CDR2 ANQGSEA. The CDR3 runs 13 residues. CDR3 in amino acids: CSVERGLGRGYTF. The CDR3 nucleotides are TGCAGCGTTGAGAGGGGGTTGGGGAGAGGCTACACCTTC.

The CDR3 sequence: CASSQTGPEAFF. The CDR3 DNA follows: TGTGCCAGCTCACAGACAGGGCCGGAAGCTTTCTTT. V is TRBV18 and J is TRBJ1-1, with TRBD1 identical over 7 bases. V dropped 4 bases and J dropped 8; count of bases not matched to a gene: 4. The CDR3 consists of 12 residues. The germline gives CDR1 KGHSH, CDR2 LQKENI.

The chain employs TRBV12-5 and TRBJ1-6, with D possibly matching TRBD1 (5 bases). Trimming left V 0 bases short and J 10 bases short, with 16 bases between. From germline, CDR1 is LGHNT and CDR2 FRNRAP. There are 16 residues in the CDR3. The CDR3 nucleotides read TGTGCTAGTGGTTTGGTACTTGGTACAGGAGGGTCACCCCTCCACTTT. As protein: CASGLVLGTGGSPLHF.

The CDR3: CASSQDLAGDTQYF. CDR3 bases: TGTGCCAGCAGCCAAGATCTAGCAGGAGATACGCAGTATTTT. J is TRBJ2-3 and V is TRBV14; tentative D call: TRBD2 (5 bases). V lost 0 bases and J lost 5, with 9 bases in between. Per the germline V gene, CDR1 is SGHDN and CDR2 is FVKESK. CDR3 size: 14 residues.

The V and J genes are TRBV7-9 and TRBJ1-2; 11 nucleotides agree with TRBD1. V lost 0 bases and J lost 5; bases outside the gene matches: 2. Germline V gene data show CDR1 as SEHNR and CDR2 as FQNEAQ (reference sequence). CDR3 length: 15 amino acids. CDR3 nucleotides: TGTGCCAGCAGCTTAGCCGGGACAGGGGGGTATGGCTACACCTTC. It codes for CASSLAGTGGYGYTF.

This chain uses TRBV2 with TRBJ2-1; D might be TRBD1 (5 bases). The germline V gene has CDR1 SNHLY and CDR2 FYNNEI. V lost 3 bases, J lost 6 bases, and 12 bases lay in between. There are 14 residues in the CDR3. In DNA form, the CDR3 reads TGTGCCAGCAGTGATGGACACCCGGGCAATGAGCAGTTCTTC. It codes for CASSDGHPGNEQFF.

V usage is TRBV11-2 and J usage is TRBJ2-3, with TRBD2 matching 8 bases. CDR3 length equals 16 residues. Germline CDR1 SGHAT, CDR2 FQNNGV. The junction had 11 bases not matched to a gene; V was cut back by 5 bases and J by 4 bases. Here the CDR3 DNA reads TGTGCCAGCAGCCATTTCAGCGGGAGAAGGTCAGATACGCAGTATTTT. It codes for CASSHFSGRRSDTQYF.

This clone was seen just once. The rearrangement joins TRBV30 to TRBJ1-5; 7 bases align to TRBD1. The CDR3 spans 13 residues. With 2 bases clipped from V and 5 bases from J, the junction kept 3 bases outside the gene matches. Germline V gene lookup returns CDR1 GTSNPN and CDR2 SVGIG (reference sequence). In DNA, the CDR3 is TGTGCCTGGAGTTCAGGGGGAGATCAGCCCCAGCATTTT. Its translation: CAWSSGGDQPQHF.

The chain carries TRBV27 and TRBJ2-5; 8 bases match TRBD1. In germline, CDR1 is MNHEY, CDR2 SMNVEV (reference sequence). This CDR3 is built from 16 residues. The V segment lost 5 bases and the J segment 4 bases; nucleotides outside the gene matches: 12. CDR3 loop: CASSPQTGAQGETQYF. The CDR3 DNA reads TGTGCCAGCAGTCCCCAGACAGGGGCCCAGGGAGAGACCCAGTACTTC.

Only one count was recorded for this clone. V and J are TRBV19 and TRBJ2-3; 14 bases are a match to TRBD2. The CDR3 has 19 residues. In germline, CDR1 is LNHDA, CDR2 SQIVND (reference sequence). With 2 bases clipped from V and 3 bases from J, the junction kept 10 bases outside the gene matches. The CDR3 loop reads CASSIRGGGLAGGTDTQYF. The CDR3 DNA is TGTGCCAGTAGTATAAGGGGAGGAGGACTAGCGGGGGGTACAGATACGCAGTATTTT.

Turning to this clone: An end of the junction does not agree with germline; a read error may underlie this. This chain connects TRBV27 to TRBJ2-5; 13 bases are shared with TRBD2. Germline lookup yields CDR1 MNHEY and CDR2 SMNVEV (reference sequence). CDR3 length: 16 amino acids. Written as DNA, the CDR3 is TGTGCCAGCAGTCAGGGACTAGCGGGGCTTGAAGAGGCCCAGTACTTC. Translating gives CASSQGLAGLEEAQYF.

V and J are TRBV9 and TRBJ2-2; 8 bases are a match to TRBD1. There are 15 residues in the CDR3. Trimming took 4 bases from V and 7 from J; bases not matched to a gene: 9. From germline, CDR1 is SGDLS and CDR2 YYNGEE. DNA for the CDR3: TGTGCCAGCAGCCCCCTTCAGGGGGCTAGCGGGGAGCTGTTTTTT. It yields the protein CASSPLQGASGELFF.

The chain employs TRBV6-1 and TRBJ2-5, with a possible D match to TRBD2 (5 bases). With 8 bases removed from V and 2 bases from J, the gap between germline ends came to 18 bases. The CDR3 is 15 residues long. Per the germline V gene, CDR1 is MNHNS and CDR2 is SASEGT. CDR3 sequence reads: CASAPRVDEQETQYF. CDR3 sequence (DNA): TGTGCCAGCGCCCCGCGGGTAGATGAACAAGAGACCCAGTACTTC.

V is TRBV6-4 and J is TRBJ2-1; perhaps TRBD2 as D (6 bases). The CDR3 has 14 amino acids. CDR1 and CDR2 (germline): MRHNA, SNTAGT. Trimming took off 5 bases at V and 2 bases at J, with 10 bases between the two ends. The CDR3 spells CASSSTSTYNEQFF. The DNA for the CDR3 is TGTGCCAGCAGTTCGACTAGTACCTACAATGAGCAGTTCTTC.

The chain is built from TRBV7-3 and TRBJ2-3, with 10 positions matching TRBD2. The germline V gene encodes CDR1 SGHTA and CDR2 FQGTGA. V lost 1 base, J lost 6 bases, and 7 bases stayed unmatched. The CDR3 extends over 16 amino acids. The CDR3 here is CASSLRAGGSLDTQYF. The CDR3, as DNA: TGTGCCAGCAGCTTAAGAGCGGGGGGGTCGCTGGATACGCAGTATTTT. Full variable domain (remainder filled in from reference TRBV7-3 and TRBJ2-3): GAGVSQTPSNKVTEKGKYVELRCDPISGHTALYWYRQSLGQGPEFLIYFQGTGAADDSGLPNDRFFAVRPEGSVSTLKIQRTERGDSAVYLCASSLRAGGSLDTQYFGPGTRLTVL.

CDR3 protein: CASTRGYEQYF. The CDR3 DNA follows: TGTGCCAGTACCAGGGGCTACGAGCAGTACTTC. The chain uses TRBV19 and TRBJ2-7, with D tentatively TRBD1 (6 bases). The CDR3 is 11 amino acids. Trimming took 7 bases from V and 3 from J, leaving 7 bases between them. CDR1 is LNHDA, CDR2 SQIVND, per germline (reference sequence).

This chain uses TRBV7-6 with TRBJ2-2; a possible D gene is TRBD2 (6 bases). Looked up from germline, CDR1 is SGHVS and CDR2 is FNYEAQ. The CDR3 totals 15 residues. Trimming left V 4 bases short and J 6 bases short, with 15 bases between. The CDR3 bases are TGTGCCAGCAGCTCCCGAGGGGACTCCTCCGGGGAGCTGTTTTTT. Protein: CASSSRGDSSGELFF.

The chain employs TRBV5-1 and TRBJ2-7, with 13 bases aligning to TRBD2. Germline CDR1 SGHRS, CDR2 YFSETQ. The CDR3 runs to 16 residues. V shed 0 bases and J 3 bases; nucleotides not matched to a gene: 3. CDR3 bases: TGCGCCAGCAGCTTGGGTGGACTAGCGGGAGACTACGAGCAGTACTTC. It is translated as CASSLGGLAGDYEQYF.

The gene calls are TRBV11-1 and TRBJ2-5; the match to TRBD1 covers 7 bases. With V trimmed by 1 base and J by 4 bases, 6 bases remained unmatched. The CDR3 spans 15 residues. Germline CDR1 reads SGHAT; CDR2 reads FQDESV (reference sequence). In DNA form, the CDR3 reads TGTGCCAGCAGCTTAGGACCCCGGGACAGAGAGACCCAGTACTTC. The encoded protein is CASSLGPRDRETQYF.

The CDR3, as DNA: TGTGCCAGTAGTCCCAGGGCCAGCTACGAGCAGTACTTC. This codes for CASSPRASYEQYF. V gene TRBV19 combines with J gene TRBJ2-7; D is perhaps TRBD1 (5 bases). Germline CDR1 LNHDA, CDR2 SQIVND (reference sequence). Trimming took 5 bases from V and 3 from J, leaving 11 bases between them. The CDR3 is made up of 13 amino acids.